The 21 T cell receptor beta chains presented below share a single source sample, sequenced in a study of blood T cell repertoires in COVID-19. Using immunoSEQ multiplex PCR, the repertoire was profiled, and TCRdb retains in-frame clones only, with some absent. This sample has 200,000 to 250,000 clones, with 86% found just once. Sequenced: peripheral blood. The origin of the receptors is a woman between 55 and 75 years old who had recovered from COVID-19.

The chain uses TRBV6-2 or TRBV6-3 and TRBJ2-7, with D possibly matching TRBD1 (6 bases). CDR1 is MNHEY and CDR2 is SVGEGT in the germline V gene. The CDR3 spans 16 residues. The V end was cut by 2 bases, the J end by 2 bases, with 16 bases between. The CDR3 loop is CASSYHTLDRTYEQYF. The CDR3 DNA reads TGTGCCAGCAGTTACCATACCCTTGACAGGACCTACGAGCAGTACTTC.

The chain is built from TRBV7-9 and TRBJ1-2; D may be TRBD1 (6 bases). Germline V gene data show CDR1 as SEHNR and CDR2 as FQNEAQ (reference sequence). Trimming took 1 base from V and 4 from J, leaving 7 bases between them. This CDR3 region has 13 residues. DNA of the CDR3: TGTGCCAGCAGCTTAGAGGGGGTCTATGGCTACACCTTC. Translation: CASSLEGVYGYTF.

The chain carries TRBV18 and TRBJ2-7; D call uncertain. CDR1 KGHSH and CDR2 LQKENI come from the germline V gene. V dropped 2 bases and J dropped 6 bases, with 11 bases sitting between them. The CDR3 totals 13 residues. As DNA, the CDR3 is TGTGCCAGCTCACCAATGGTCCCGCGCGAGCAGTACTTC. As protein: CASSPMVPREQYF.

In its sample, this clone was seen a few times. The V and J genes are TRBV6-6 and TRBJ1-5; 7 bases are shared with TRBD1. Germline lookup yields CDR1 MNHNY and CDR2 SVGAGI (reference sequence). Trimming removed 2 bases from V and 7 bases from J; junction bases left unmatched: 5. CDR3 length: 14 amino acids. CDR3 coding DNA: TGTGCCAGCAGTTACAGAGACAGGGCCCAGCCCCAGCATTTT. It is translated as CASSYRDRAQPQHF.

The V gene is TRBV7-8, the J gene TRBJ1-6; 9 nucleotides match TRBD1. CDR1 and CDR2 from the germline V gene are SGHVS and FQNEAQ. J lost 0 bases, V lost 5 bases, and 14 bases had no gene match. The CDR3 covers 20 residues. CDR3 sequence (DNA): TGTGCCAGCAGCCTACTACGTCCCGGGACAGGGAGCTCCTATAATTCACCCCTCCACTTT. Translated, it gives CASSLLRPGTGSSYNSPLHF.

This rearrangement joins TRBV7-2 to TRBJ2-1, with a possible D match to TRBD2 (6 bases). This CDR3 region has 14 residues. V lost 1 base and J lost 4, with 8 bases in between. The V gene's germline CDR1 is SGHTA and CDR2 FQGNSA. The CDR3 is CASSLGLGYNEQFF. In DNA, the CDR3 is TGTGCCAGCAGCTTAGGACTAGGTTACAATGAGCAGTTCTTC.

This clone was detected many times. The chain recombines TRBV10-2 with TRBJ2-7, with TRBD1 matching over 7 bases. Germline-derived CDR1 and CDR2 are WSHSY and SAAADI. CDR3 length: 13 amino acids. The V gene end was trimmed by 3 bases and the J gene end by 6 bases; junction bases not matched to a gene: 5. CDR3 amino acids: CASSDEGAGEQYF. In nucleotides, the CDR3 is TGCGCCAGCAGTGATGAGGGGGCGGGCGAGCAGTACTTC.

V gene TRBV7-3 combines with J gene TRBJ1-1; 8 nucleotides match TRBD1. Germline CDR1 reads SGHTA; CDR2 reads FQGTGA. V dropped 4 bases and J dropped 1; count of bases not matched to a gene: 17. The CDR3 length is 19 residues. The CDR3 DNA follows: TGTGCCAGCAGCTCCCGGACAGGGAGAGCATCCAACCCGAACACTGAAGCTTTCTTT. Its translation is CASSSRTGRASNPNTEAFF.

CDR3 region: CASSPRQSSYEQYF. CDR3 in DNA: TGTGCCAGCAGCCCCCGACAGAGCTCCTACGAGCAGTACTTC. The chain recombines TRBV9 with TRBJ2-7; D is perhaps TRBD1 (5 bases). Germline V gene sequence: CDR1 SGDLS, CDR2 YYNGEE. Trimming removed 4 bases at V and 0 bases at J, with 11 bases between. The CDR3 has 14 residues. Full variable domain (outside the CDR3, taken from reference TRBV9 and TRBJ2-7): DSGVTQTPKHLITATGQRVTLRCSPRSGDLSVYWYQQSLDQGLQFLIQYYNGEERAKGNILERFSAQQFPDLHSELNLSSLELGDSALYFCASSPRQSSYEQYFGPGTRLTVT.

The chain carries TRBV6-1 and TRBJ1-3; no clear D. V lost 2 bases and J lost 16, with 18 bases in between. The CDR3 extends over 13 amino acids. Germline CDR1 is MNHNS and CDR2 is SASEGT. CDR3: CASSETPRGPHYF. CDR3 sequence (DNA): TGTGCCAGCAGTGAAACGCCCCGGGGTCCTCATTATTTT.

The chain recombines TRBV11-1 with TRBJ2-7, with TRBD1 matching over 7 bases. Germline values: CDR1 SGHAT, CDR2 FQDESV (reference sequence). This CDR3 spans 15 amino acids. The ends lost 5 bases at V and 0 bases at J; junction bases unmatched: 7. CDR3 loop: CASSKNRGYSYEQYF. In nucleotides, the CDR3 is TGTGCCAGCAGCAAAAACAGGGGTTACTCCTACGAGCAGTACTTC.

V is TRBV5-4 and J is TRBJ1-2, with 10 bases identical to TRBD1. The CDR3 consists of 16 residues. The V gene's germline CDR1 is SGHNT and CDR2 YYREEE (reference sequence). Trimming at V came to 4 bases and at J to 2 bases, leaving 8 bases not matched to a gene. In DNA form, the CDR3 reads TGTGCCAGCAGCCCCCAGGGACAGGGGATAAACTATGGCTACACCTTC. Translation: CASSPQGQGINYGYTF.

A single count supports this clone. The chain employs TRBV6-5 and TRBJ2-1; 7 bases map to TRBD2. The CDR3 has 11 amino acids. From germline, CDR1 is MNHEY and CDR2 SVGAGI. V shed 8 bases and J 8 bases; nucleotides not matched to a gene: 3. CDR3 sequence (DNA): TGTGCCAGCGGGAGGGGCTATGAGCAGTTCTTC. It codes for CASGRGYEQFF.

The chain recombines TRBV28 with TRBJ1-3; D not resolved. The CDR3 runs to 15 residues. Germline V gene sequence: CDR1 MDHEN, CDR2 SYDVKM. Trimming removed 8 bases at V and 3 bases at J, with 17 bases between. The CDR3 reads CASGTELSGGNTIYF. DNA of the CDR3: TGTGCCAGCGGTACTGAACTGTCGGGTGGAAACACCATATATTTT.

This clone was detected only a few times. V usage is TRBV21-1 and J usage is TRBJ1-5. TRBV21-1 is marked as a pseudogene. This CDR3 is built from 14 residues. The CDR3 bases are TGTGCCGGACTTCACGGGAGATCCCATCAGCCCCAGCATTTT. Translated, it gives CAGLHGRSHQPQHF.

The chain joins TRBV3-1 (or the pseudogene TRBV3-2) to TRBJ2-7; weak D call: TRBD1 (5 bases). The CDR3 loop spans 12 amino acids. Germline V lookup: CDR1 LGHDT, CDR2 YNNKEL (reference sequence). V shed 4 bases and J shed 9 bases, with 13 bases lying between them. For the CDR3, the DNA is TGTGCCAGCAGCCGGCCTAAGACAGCGCAGTACTTC. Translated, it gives CASSRPKTAQYF.

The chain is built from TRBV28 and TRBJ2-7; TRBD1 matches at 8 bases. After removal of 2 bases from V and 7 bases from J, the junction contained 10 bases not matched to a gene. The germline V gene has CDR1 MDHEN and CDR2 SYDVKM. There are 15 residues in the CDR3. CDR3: CASSLLGQGDKEQYF. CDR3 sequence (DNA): TGTGCCAGCAGTTTACTAGGACAGGGAGATAAAGAGCAGTACTTC.

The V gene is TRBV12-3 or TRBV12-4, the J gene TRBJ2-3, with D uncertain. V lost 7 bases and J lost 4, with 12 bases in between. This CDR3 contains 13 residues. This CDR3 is CASTSHPADTQYF. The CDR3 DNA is TGTGCCAGCACCTCTCACCCAGCAGATACGCAGTATTTT.

This CDR3 reads CASSLNSNYEQYF. CDR3 sequence (DNA): TGTGCCAGCAGCCTAAACTCCAACTACGAGCAGTACTTC. The gene calls are TRBV7-8 and TRBJ2-7; D is undetermined. V was clipped by 5 bases and J by 3 bases, with 11 bases between them. Germline V gene data show CDR1 as SGHVS and CDR2 as FQNEAQ. The CDR3 length is 13 residues.

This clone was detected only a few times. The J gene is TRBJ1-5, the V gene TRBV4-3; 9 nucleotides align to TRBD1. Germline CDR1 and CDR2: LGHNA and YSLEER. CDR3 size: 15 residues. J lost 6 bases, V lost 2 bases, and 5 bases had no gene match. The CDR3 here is CASSQSTTGGQPQHF. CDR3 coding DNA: TGCGCCAGCAGCCAATCCACGACAGGGGGTCAGCCCCAGCATTTT.

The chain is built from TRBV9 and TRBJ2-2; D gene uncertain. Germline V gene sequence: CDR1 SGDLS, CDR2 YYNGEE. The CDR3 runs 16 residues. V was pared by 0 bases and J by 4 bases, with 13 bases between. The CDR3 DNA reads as TGTGCCAGCAGCGTAGGGTTGGTCACCGGCACCGGGGAGCTGTTTTTT. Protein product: CASSVGLVTGTGELFF.